These T cell receptor beta chains were read from a single sample in a study of shared clonotypes between healthy human individuals. Only in-frame clones appear in the TCRdb table, and some are missing; sequencing was by immunoSEQ multiplex PCR. Of roughly 2.2 million clones listed, more than 85% are singletons. Sequenced input: naive CD4+ T cells from PBMCs. The receptors derive from a man younger than 30 in good health. Some clones in this sample may be carry-over from other donors' samples. Each CDR3 is given with its conserved first and last residue. The order of the fields is D gene, V gene, clone size, J gene, CDR3 DNA, CDR3 protein. The D gene is left open where the match is weak. Size is stated for part of the rows, as once, few or many counts, or as a class when the clone is expanded.

TRBD2	TRBV19	-	TRBJ2-3	TGTGCCAGCACCGAACGGGGCCTTGGGGCGGGAGTAGATACGCAGTATTTT	CASTERGLGAGVDTQYF
-	TRBV11-2	-	TRBJ2-7	TGTGCCAGCAGTCCAACCGGAGTGTACGAGCAGTACTTC	CASSPTGVYEQYF
TRBD1	TRBV9	-	TRBJ1-5	TGTGCCAGCAGCGGACAGGGTAGCAATCAGCCCCAGCATTTT	CASSGQGSNQPQHF
-	TRBV5-1	-	TRBJ1-5	TGCGCCAGCAGCTTGGGAGGGACGGACAATCAGCCCCAGCATTTT	CASSLGGTDNQPQHF
-	TRBV4-3	-	TRBJ1-2	TGCGCCAGCAGCCAAGACTCAGGCGGGCACTATGGCTACACCTTC	CASSQDSGGHYGYTF
-	TRBV30	-	TRBJ1-3	TGTGCCTGGAGTGTAGGGCAGAACTCTGGAAACACCATATATTTT	CAWSVGQNSGNTIYF
-	TRBV11-2	-	TRBJ2-7	TGTGCCAGCAGCTCCCGACGGGGACGGACATCCTACGAGCAGTACTTC	CASSSRRGRTSYEQYF
-	TRBV4-1	-	TRBJ1-4	TGCGCCAGCAGCCAAGTCCAGACTAATGAAAAACTGTTTTTT	CASSQVQTNEKLFF
-	TRBV5-8	-	TRBJ2-4	TGTGCCAGCAGCTTGGGGTGGCAGGGTAATGGGAACATTCAGTACTTC	CASSLGWQGNGNIQYF
-	TRBV29-1	-	TRBJ1-5	TGCAGCGTTCGGACCGGGGGGAATCAGCCCCAGCATTTT	CSVRTGGNQPQHF
-	TRBV5-4	-	TRBJ1-3	TGTGCCAGCAGCTTGTCGGGAAGCTCTGGAAACACCATATATTTT	CASSLSGSSGNTIYF
TRBD2	TRBV5-4	-	TRBJ2-3	TGTGCCAGCAGCTTTAACGCGGGAGGTTACACAGATACGCAGTATTTT	CASSFNAGGYTDTQYF
-	TRBV5-1	once	TRBJ1-3	TGCGCCAGCAGCATCGAAGCGGGACAAACGGGAGGAAACACCATATATTTT	CASSIEAGQTGGNTIYF
-	TRBV30	-	TRBJ2-7	TGTGCCTGGAGTGGCCCCTTCGAGCAGTACTTC	CAWSGPFEQYF
-	TRBV30	-	TRBJ1-1	TGTGCCTGGAGTGTACTCCGGGACCAGAACACTGAAGCTTTCTTT	CAWSVLRDQNTEAFF
-	TRBV5-1	once	TRBJ2-4	TGCGCCAGCAGCTTTGGCCTAGTGGCACAGTTAGGGTCCAAAAACATTCAGTACTTC	CASSFGLVAQLGSKNIQYF
-	TRBV7-3	-	TRBJ2-5	TGTGCCAGCAGCTTAACGAGGGGTCATCAAGAGACCCAGTACTTC	CASSLTRGHQETQYF